The 9 T cell receptor beta chains in this list originate from one sample, sequenced in a study of T cells in Graves' hyperthyroidism and ophthalmopathy. Amplification targeted TCR beta CDR3 regions from RNA transcripts. HTBI primers were used for first-round RT-PCR of the TCR CDR3. TCRdb re-analysed the multiplex PCR reads in MiXCR, keeping a single row per CDR3 protein. The table records 300,000 to 400,000 distinct CDR3 sequences, 11% to 15% of them present only once. The source material was blood. These TCRs come from a woman aged 25 to 45 with Graves' hyperthyroidism.

The sample holds many counts of this clonotype. This rearrangement joins TRBV6-1 to TRBJ2-5, with D unclear. The CDR3 is made up of 10 amino acids. CDR1 MNHNS and CDR2 SASEGT come from the germline V gene. Trimming stripped 5 bases from V and 6 bases from J, with 4 bases between. The CDR3 spells CASSTKTQYF. In DNA, the CDR3 is TGTGCCAGCAGTACTAAGACCCAGTACTTC.

At least ten counts were recorded for this clonotype. This chain links TRBV12-5 with TRBJ2-3, with 9 bases identical to TRBD1. Germline CDR1 and CDR2: LGHNT and FRNRAP. The V and J ends lost 8 bases and 4 bases, in that order; junction bases with no gene match: 4. This CDR3 is built from 13 residues. The DNA for the CDR3 is TGTGCTAGTCGGGACAGGGTATCAGATACGCAGTATTTT. It specifies CASRDRVSDTQYF.

This clonotype was found many times. The chain employs TRBV27 and TRBJ2-1; 11 bases align to TRBD2. J lost 9 bases, V lost 2 bases, and 6 bases had no gene match. CDR3 size: 15 residues. Germline values: CDR1 MNHEY, CDR2 SMNVEV (reference sequence). The CDR3 is CASSLLAGGGGEQFF. The CDR3 DNA sequence: TGTGCCAGCAGTTTACTAGCGGGAGGAGGAGGTGAGCAGTTCTTC.

The J gene is TRBJ2-1, the V gene TRBV6-5, with 9 bases fitting TRBD1. The length of the CDR3 is 17 residues. Trimming at V came to 1 base and at J to 4 bases, leaving 8 bases not matched to a gene. CDR1 is MNHEY, CDR2 SVGAGI, per germline. The CDR3 DNA is TGTGCCAGCAGTTACTTGGCGGGACAGGGAATGTACAATGAGCAGTTCTTC. It specifies CASSYLAGQGMYNEQFF.

This clonotype was detected ten times or more. This chain uses TRBV7-2 with TRBJ2-3, with 7 bases aligning to TRBD2. The V and J ends lost 6 bases and 0 bases, in that order; junction bases with no gene match: 6. The CDR3 has 15 residues. Looked up from germline, CDR1 is SGHTA and CDR2 is FQGNSA. The CDR3 DNA follows: TGTGCCAGCAGTGGGGCTAGCGGAAGCACAGATACGCAGTATTTT. This translates into CASSGASGSTDTQYF.

The CDR3, as DNA: TGCAGTGCTAGAGCAAGTAGCGGGAGGTTAGATACGCAGTATTTT. Protein product: CSARASSGRLDTQYF. The chain is built from TRBV20-1 and TRBJ2-3; 10 bases agree with TRBD2. Trimming took 1 base from V and 5 from J; bases not matched to a gene: 6. The CDR3 is 15 amino acids. Germline V lookup: CDR1 DFQATT, CDR2 SNEGSKA (reference sequence).

Many counts were recorded for this clonotype. The chain links TRBV9 to TRBJ2-5; no firm D call. The CDR3 is 14 residues long. Germline loops: CDR1 SGDLS, CDR2 YYNGEE. Trimming cost V 0 bases and J 5 bases, with 11 bases left between them. The CDR3 region has the DNA TGTGCCAGCAGCGTAGATGGGGTCGGGGAGACCCAGTACTTC. Its translation is CASSVDGVGETQYF. The full variable domain, its missing parts supplied by reference TRBV9 and TRBJ2-5, is DSGVTQTPKHLITATGQRVTLRCSPRSGDLSVYWYQQSLDQGLQFLIQYYNGEERAKGNILERFSAQQFPDLHSELNLSSLELGDSALYFCASSVDGVGETQYFGPGTRLLVL.

This clonotype was seen repeatedly, ten times or more. The chain uses TRBV6-1 and TRBJ2-3; TRBD1 might be the D (7 bases). Germline CDR1 MNHNS, CDR2 SASEGT. Trimming took 7 bases from V and 4 from J, leaving 24 bases between them. The CDR3 consists of 17 residues. In DNA form, the CDR3 reads TGTGCCAGCACCAGACAGGGTTACGGCAGGGAGGCAGATACGCAGTATTTT. As protein: CASTRQGYGREADTQYF.

CDR3 residues: CSARVASGRAVQHTDTQYF. The CDR3 DNA sequence: TGCAGTGCTAGAGTGGCTAGCGGGAGGGCCGTCCAGCACACAGATACGCAGTATTTT. The chain couples TRBV20-1 to TRBJ2-3; TRBD2 matches at 12 bases. CDR3 length: 19 amino acids. Germline V gives CDR1 DFQATT, CDR2 SNEGSKA (reference sequence). V dropped 1 base and J dropped 2; count of bases not matched to a gene: 13.